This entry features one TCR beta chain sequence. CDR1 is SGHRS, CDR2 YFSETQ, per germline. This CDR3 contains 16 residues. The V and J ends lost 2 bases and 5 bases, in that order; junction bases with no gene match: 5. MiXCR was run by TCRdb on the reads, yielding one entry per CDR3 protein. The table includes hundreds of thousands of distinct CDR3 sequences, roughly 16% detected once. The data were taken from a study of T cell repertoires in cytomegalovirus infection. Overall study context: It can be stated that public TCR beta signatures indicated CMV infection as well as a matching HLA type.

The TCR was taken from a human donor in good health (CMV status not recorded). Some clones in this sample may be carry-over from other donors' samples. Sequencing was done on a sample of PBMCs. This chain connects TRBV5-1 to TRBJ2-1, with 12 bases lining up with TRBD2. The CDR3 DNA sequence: TGCGCCAGCAGCTTAATCCGGACTAGCGGGGACAATGAGCAGTTCTTC. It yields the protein CASSLIRTSGDNEQFF. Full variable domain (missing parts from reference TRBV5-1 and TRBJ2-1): KAGVTQTPRYLIKTRGQQVTLSCSPISGHRSVSWYQQTPGQGLQFLFEYFSETQRNKGNFPGRFSGRQFSNSRSEMNVSTLELGDSALYLCASSLIRTSGDNEQFFGPGTRLTVL.